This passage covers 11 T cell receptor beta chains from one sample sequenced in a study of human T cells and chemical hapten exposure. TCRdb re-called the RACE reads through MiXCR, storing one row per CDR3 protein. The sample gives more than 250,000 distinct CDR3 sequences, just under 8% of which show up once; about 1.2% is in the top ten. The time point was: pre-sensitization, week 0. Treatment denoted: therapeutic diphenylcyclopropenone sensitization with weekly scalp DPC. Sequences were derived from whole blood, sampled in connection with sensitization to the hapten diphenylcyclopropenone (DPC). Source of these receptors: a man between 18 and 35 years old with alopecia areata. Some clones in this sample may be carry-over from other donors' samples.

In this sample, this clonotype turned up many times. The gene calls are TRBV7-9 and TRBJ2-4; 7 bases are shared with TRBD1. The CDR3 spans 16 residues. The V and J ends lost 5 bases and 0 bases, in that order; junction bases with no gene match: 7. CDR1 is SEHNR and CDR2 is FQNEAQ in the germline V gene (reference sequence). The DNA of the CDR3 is TGTGCCAGCAGCACCTGGACAGGAGTAGCCAAAAACATTCAGTACTTC. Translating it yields CASSTWTGVAKNIQYF.

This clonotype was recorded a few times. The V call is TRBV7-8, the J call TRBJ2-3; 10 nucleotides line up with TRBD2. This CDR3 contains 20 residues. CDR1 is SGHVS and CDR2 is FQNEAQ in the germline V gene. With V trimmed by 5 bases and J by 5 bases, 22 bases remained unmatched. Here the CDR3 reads CASSHPERGGPSTGGDTQYF. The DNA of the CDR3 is TGTGCCAGCAGCCACCCGGAGCGGGGGGGCCCTTCCACGGGGGGAGATACGCAGTATTTT.

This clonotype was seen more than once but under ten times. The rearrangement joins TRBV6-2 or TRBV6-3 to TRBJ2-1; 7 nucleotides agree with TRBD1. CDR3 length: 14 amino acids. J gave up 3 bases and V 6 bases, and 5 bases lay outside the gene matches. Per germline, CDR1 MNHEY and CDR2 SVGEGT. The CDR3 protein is CASRARQGYNEQFF. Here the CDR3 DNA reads TGTGCCAGCAGGGCCCGACAGGGCTACAATGAGCAGTTCTTC.

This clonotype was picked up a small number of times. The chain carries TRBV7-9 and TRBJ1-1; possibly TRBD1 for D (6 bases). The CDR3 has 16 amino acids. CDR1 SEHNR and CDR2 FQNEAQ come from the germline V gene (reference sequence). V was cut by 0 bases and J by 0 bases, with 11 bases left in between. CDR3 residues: CASSLARSGVNTEAFF. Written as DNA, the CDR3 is TGTGCCAGCAGCTTAGCGAGGTCAGGGGTGAACACTGAAGCTTTCTTT.

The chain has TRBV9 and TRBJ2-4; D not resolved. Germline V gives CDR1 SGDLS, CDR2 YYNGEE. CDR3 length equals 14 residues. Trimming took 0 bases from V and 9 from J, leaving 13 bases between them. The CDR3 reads CASSVELGMSIQYF. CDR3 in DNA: TGTGCCAGCAGCGTAGAATTAGGGATGAGCATTCAGTACTTC.

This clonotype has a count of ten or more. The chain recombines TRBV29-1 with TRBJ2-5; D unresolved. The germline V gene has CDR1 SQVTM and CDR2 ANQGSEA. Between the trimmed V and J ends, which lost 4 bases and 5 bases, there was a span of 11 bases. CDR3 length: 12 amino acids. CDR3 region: CSVGLSMETQYF. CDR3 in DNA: TGCAGCGTTGGGTTATCCATGGAGACCCAGTACTTC.

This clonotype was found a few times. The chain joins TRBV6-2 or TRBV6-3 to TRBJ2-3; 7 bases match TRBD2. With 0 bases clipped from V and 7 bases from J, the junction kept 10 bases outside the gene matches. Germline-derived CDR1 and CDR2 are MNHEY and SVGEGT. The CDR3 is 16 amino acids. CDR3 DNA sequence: TGTGCCAGCAGTTACTCGTCTGGCGGGGGAAAGAATACGCAGTATTTT. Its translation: CASSYSSGGGKNTQYF.

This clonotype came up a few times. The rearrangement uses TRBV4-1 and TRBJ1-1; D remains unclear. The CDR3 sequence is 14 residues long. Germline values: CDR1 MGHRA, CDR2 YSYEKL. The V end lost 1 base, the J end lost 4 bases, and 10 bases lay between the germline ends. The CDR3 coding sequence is TGCGCCAGCAGCCAAGTTCTAAGGCCCACTGAAGCTTTCTTT. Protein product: CASSQVLRPTEAFF.

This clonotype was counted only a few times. In DNA, the CDR3 is TGCGCCAGCAGCCAAGAAACCGGGTTCGGTGCCGGGGAGCTGTTTTTT. Protein sequence: CASSQETGFGAGELFF. The chain uses TRBV4-3 and TRBJ2-2; D ambiguous. This CDR3 is built from 16 residues. In germline, CDR1 is LGHNA, CDR2 YSLEER. Trimming left V 0 bases short and J 6 bases short, with 14 bases between.

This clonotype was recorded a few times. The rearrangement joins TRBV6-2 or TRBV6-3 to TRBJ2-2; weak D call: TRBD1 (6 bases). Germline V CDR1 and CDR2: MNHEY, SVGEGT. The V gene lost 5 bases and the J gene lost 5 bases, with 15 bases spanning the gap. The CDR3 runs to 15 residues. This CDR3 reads CASSPFGRGTGELFF. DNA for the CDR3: TGTGCCAGCAGTCCGTTTGGCAGGGGAACCGGGGAGCTGTTTTTT.

CDR3 sequence reads: CSARGRAIGYTF. In DNA, the CDR3 is TGCAGTGCAAGGGGACGGGCTATTGGCTACACCTTC. V gene TRBV20-1 combines with J gene TRBJ1-2; D possibly corresponds to TRBD1 (5 bases). The ends were cut back, 6 bases at V and 7 bases at J, with 15 bases in the middle. Germline CDR1 reads DFQATT; CDR2 reads SNEGSKA (reference sequence). The CDR3 covers 12 residues.